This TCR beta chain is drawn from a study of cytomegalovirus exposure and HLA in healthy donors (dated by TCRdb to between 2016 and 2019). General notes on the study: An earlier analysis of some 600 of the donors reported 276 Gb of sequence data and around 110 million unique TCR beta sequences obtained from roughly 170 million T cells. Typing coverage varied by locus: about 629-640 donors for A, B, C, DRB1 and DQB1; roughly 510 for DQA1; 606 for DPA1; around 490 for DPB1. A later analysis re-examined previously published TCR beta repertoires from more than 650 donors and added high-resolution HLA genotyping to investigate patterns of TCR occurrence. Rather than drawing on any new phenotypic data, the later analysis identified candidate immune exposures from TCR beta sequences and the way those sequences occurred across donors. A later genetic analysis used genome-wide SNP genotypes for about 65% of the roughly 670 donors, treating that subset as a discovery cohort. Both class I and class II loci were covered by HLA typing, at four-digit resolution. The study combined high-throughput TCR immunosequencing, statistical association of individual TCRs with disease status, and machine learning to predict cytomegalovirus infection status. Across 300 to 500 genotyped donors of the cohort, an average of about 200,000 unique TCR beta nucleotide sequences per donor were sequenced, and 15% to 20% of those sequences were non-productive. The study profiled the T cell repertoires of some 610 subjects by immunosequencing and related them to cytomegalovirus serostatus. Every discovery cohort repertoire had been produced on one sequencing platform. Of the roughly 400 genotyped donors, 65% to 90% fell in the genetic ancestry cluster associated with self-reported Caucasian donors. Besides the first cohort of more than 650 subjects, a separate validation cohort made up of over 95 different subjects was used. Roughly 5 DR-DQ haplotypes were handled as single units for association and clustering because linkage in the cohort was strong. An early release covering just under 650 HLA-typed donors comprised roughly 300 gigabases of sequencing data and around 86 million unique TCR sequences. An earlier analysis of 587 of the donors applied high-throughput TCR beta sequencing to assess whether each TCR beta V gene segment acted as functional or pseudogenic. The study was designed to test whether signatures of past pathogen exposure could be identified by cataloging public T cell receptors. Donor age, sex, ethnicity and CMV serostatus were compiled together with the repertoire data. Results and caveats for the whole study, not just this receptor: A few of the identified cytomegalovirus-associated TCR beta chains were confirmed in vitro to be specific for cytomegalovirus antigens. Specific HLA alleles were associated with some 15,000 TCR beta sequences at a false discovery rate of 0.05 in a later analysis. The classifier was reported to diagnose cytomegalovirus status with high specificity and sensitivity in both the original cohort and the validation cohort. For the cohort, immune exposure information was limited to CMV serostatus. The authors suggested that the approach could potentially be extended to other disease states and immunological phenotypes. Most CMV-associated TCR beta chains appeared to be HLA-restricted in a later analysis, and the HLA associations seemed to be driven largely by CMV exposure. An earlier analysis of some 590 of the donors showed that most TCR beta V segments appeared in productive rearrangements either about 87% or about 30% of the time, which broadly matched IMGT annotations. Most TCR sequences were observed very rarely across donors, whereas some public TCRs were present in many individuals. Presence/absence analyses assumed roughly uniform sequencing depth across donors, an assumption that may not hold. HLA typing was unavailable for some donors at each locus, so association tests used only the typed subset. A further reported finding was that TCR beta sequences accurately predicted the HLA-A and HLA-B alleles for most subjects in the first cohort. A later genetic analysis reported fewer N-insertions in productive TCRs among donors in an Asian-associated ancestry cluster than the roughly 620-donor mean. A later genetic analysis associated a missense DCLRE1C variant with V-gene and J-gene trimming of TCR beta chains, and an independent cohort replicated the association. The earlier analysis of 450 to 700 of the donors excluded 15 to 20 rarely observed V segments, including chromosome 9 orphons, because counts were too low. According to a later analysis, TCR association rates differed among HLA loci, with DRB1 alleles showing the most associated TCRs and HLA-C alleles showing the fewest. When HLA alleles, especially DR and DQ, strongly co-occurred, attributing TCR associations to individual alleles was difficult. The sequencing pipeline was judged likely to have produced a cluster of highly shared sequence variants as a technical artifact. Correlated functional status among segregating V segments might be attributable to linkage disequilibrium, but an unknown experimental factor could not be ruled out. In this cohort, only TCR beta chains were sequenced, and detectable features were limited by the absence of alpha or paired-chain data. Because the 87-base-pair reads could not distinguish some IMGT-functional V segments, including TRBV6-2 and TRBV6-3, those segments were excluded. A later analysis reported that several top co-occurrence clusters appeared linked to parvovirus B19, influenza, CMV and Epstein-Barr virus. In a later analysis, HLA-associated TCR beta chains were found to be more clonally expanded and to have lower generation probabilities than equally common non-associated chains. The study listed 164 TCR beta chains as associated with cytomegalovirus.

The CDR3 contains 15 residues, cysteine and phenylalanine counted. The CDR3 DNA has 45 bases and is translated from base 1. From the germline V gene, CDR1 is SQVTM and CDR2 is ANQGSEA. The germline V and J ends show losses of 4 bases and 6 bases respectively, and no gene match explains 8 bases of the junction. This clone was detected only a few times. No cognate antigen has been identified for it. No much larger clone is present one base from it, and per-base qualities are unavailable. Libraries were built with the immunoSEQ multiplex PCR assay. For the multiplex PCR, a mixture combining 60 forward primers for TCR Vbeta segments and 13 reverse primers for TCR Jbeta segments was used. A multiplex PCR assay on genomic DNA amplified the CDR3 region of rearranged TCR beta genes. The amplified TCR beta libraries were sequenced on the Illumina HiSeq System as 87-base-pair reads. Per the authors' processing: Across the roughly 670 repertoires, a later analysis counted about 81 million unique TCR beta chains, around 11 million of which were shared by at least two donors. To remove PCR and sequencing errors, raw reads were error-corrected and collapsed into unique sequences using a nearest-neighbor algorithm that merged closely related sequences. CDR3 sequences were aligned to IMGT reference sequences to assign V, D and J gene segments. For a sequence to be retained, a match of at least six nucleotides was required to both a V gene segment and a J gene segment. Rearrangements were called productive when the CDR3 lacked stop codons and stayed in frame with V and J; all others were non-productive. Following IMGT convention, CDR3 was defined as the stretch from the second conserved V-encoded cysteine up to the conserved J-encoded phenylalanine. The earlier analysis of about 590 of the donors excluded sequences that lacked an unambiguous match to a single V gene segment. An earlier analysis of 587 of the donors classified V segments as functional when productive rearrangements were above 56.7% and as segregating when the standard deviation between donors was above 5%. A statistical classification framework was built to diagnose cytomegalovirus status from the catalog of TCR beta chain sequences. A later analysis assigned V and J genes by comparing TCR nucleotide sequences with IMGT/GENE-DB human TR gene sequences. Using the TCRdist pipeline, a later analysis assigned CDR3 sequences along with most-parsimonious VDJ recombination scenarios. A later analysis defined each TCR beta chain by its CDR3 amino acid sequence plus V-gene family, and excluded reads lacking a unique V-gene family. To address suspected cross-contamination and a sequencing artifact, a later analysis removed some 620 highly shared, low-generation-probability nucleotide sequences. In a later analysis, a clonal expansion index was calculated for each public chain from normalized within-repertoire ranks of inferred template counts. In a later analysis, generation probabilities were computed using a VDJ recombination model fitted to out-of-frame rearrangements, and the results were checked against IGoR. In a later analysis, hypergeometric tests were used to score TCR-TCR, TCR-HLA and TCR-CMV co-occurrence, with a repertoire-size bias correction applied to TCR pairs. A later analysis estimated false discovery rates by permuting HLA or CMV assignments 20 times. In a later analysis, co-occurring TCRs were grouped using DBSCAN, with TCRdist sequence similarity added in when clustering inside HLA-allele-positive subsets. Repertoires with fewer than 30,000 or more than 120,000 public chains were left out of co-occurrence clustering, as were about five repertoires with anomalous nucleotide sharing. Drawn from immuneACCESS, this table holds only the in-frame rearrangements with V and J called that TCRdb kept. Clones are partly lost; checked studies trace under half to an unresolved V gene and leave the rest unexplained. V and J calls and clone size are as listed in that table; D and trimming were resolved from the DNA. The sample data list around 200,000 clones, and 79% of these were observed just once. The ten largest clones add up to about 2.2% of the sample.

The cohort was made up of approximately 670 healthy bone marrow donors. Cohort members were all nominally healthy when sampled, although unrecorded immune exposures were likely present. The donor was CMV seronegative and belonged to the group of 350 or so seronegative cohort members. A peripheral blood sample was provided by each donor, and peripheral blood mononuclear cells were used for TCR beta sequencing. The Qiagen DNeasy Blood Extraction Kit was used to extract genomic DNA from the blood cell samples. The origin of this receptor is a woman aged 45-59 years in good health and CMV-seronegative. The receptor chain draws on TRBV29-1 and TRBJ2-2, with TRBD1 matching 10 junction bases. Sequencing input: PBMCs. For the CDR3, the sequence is CSVGSGQGLAGELFF. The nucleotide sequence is TGCAGCGTTGGATCGGGACAGGGGTTAGCCGGGGAGCTGTTTTTT.